This TCR beta chain was recovered during a study of technical replicates of blood from a handful of donors. V shed 5 bases, J shed 1 base, and the junction held 12 bases outside the gene matches. The germline CDR1 and CDR2 sequences are SGHTA and FQGTGA. The CDR3 is 17 residues long. The table came from immunoSEQ multiplex PCR; TCRdb's copy has only in-frame clones and leaves some out. The sample includes approximately 92,000 clones, around 95% of them seen just once. The receptor's source is a human donor in good health. What was sequenced was T cells isolated from PBMCs. The V gene is TRBV7-3, the J gene TRBJ1-2, with 8 bases aligning to TRBD1. The CDR3 coding sequence is TGTGCCAGCAGCGAAAAAGGGACAGGAGACTTTAACTATGGCTACACCTTC. Translation gives CASSEKGTGDFNYGYTF. The whole variable domain, filled in from reference TRBV7-3 and TRBJ1-2, reads GAGVSQTPSNKVTEKGKYVELRCDPISGHTALYWYRQSLGQGPEFLIYFQGTGAADDSGLPNDRFFAVRPEGSVSTLKIQRTERGDSAVYLCASSEKGTGDFNYGYTFGSGTRLTVV.